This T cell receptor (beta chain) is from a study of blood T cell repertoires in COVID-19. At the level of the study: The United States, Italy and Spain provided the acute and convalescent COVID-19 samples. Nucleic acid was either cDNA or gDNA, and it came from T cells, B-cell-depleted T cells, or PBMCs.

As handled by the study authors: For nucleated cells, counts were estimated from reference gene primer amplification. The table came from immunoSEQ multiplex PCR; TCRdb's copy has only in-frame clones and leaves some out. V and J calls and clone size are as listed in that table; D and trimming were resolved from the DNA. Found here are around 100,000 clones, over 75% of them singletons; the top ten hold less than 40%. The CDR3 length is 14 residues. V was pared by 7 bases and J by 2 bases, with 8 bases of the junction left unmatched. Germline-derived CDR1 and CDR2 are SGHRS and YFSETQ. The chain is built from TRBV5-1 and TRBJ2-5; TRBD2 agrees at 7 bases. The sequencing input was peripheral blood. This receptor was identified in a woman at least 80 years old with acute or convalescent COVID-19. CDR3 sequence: CASGRTSWQETQYF. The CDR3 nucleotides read TGCGCCAGCGGGCGGACTAGTTGGCAAGAGACCCAGTACTTC.